Listed below are T cell receptor beta chains from one sample, sequenced in a study of cytomegalovirus exposure and HLA in healthy donors. Using immunoSEQ multiplex PCR, the repertoire was profiled, and TCRdb retains in-frame clones only, with some absent. Seen here are about 150,000 clones, 85% to 90% observed once, and the top ten hold roughly 9.3%. The specimen was PBMCs. The receptors stem from a young woman in good health and CMV-seropositive. Both conserved end residues are part of each CDR3. D genes are given only for firm matches. A row's size may be missing; if present it is once, few, many or a size class.

v_call: TRBV6-5; d_call: -; clone_size: -; j_call: TRBJ2-2; cdr3_aa: CASSRLAGELFF; cdr3_nt: TGTGCCAGCAGTCGTCTAGCGGGGGAGCTGTTTTTT
v_call: TRBV4-1; d_call: -; clone_size: -; j_call: TRBJ1-5; cdr3_aa: CASSPTRGLQPQHF; cdr3_nt: TGCGCCAGCAGCCCCACAAGGGGACTACAGCCCCAGCATTTT
v_call: TRBV6-1; d_call: TRBD2; clone_size: -; j_call: TRBJ2-7; cdr3_aa: CASSERETYEQYF; cdr3_nt: TGTGCCAGCAGTGAGCGGGAGACCTACGAGCAGTACTTC
v_call: TRBV18; d_call: TRBD1; clone_size: -; j_call: TRBJ2-5; cdr3_aa: CASSHRGQETQYF; cdr3_nt: TGTGCCAGCTCCCACAGGGGGCAAGAGACCCAGTACTTC
v_call: TRBV5-1; d_call: TRBD2; clone_size: -; j_call: TRBJ2-7; cdr3_aa: CASSLYGGGPSYEQYF; cdr3_nt: TGCGCCAGCAGCTTGTATGGCGGGGGGCCCTCCTACGAGCAGTACTTC
v_call: TRBV5-1; d_call: -; clone_size: -; j_call: TRBJ1-1; cdr3_aa: CASSPGTTNTEAFF; cdr3_nt: TGCGCCAGCAGCCCAGGGACAACGAACACTGAAGCTTTCTTT
v_call: TRBV7-7; d_call: TRBD2; clone_size: -; j_call: TRBJ2-3; cdr3_aa: CASSLTSGSTDTQYF; cdr3_nt: TGTGCCAGCAGCTTGACTAGCGGGAGCACAGATACGCAGTATTTT
v_call: TRBV7-9; d_call: -; clone_size: few; j_call: TRBJ1-2; cdr3_aa: CASSPVLFGDYGYTF; cdr3_nt: TGTGCCAGCAGCCCCGTCCTTTTCGGGGACTATGGCTACACCTTC
v_call: TRBV28; d_call: -; clone_size: -; j_call: TRBJ1-5; cdr3_aa: CASSLLGAGDAQPQHF; cdr3_nt: TGTGCCAGCAGTTTATTGGGGGCGGGTGACGCTCAGCCCCAGCATTTT
v_call: TRBV29-1; d_call: -; clone_size: -; j_call: TRBJ1-4; cdr3_aa: CSVGRQPNEKLFF; cdr3_nt: TGCAGCGTTGGGCGACAGCCGAATGAAAAACTGTTTTTT
v_call: TRBV19; d_call: TRBD1; clone_size: -; j_call: TRBJ2-7; cdr3_aa: CASSTGTGTYEQYF; cdr3_nt: TGTGCCAGTAGTACCGGGACAGGGACCTACGAGCAGTACTTC
v_call: TRBV11-3; d_call: -; clone_size: -; j_call: TRBJ2-1; cdr3_aa: CASSLRGGRSHNEQFF; cdr3_nt: TGTGCCAGCAGCTTAAGGGGAGGACGGTCACACAATGAGCAGTTCTTC
v_call: TRBV5-4; d_call: TRBD1; clone_size: once; j_call: TRBJ2-5; cdr3_aa: CASSPKRQGREETQYF; cdr3_nt: TGTGCCAGCAGCCCGAAGAGACAGGGCCGAGAAGAGACCCAGTACTTC
v_call: TRBV7-3; d_call: -; clone_size: -; j_call: TRBJ1-2; cdr3_aa: CASSSRPGYGYTF; cdr3_nt: TGTGCCAGCAGCTCCCGGCCGGGTTATGGCTACACCTTC
v_call: TRBV6-5; d_call: -; clone_size: -; j_call: TRBJ2-3; cdr3_aa: CASSYSPGYGQNTQYF; cdr3_nt: TGTGCCAGCAGTTACTCGCCGGGGTATGGGCAAAATACGCAGTATTTT
v_call: TRBV30; d_call: -; clone_size: -; j_call: TRBJ2-5; cdr3_aa: CAGDGVGALRETQYF; cdr3_nt: TGTGCCGGCGATGGTGTGGGGGCTCTTAGAGAGACCCAGTACTTC
v_call: TRBV19; d_call: -; clone_size: -; j_call: TRBJ1-2; cdr3_aa: CASSIDRNYGYTF; cdr3_nt: TGTGCCAGTAGTATAGACAGGAACTATGGCTACACCTTC
v_call: TRBV9; d_call: TRBD1; clone_size: -; j_call: TRBJ1-2; cdr3_aa: CASSAERDRAYGYTF; cdr3_nt: TGTGCCAGCAGCGCGGAGCGGGACAGGGCCTATGGCTACACCTTC
v_call: TRBV15; d_call: -; clone_size: -; j_call: TRBJ1-5; cdr3_aa: CAAQENRGSNQPQHF; cdr3_nt: TGTGCCGCCCAAGAGAACCGGGGGAGCAATCAGCCCCAGCATTTT
v_call: TRBV5-6; d_call: -; clone_size: -; j_call: TRBJ2-5; cdr3_aa: CASSPYDALAETQYF; cdr3_nt: TGTGCCAGCAGCCCGTACGACGCACTAGCCGAGACCCAGTACTTC
v_call: TRBV7-8; d_call: TRBD1; clone_size: -; j_call: TRBJ2-6; cdr3_aa: CASSLDVNRGRSGANVLTF; cdr3_nt: TGTGCCAGCAGCTTAGATGTCAACAGGGGGCGTTCTGGGGCCAACGTCCTGACTTTC
v_call: TRBV5-6; d_call: -; clone_size: -; j_call: TRBJ2-3; cdr3_aa: CASSLRLEWGTDTQYF; cdr3_nt: TGTGCCAGCAGCTTGAGACTAGAGTGGGGAACAGATACGCAGTATTTT
v_call: TRBV28; d_call: TRBD1; clone_size: once; j_call: TRBJ1-1; cdr3_aa: CASSLQGALNTEAFF; cdr3_nt: TGTGCCAGCAGCCTACAGGGGGCGCTGAACACTGAAGCTTTCTTT
v_call: TRBV6-1; d_call: -; clone_size: once; j_call: TRBJ1-6; cdr3_aa: CASRRRNSPLHF; cdr3_nt: TGTGCCAGCAGACGCAGGAACTCACCCCTCCACTTT
v_call: TRBV7-9; d_call: -; clone_size: few; j_call: TRBJ1-1; cdr3_aa: CASSVNQGNPTEAFF; cdr3_nt: TGTGCCAGCAGCGTAAATCAGGGGAATCCTACTGAAGCTTTCTTT
v_call: TRBV9; d_call: TRBD2; clone_size: -; j_call: TRBJ2-1; cdr3_aa: CASSVGGGGLIF; cdr3_nt: TGTGCCAGCAGCGTAGGCGGGGGGGGCCTCATCTTC
v_call: TRBV5-6; d_call: -; clone_size: -; j_call: TRBJ1-4; cdr3_aa: CASSLADEKLFF; cdr3_nt: TGTGCCAGCAGCTTGGCCGATGAAAAACTGTTTTTT